The 29 T cell receptor beta chains below all came from one sample that was sequenced in a study of CD8+ T cells in alopecia areata. Indicated treatment: oral pan-JAK inhibitor, 5-10 mg twice daily. After isolation, RNA underwent reverse transcription to generate cDNA as the sequencing template. Measured with immunoSEQ multiplex PCR; TCRdb has only the in-frame clones, and not every one. The table lists about 140,000 clones, about 51% of them singletons. Sample: CD8+ T cells sorted from blood, taken at week 4, from a patient treated with tofacitinib. The receptors come from a human donor with alopecia areata.

The chain uses TRBV25-1 and TRBJ2-7; the D gene is possibly TRBD2 (6 bases). V lost 2 bases and J 4 bases, leaving 9 bases between the germline ends. CDR1 is MGHDK, CDR2 SYGVNS, per germline. This CDR3 comprises 13 residues. CDR3 nucleotides: TGTGCCAGCAGTGAAGTGGGACTTTACGAGCAGTACTTC. Amino acid sequence: CASSEVGLYEQYF.

The V gene is TRBV11-2, the J gene TRBJ1-1; D not resolved. The CDR3 loop spans 11 amino acids. The ends were cut back, 5 bases at V and 5 bases at J, with 6 bases in the middle. The germline V gene encodes CDR1 SGHAT and CDR2 FQNNGV. The CDR3 sequence is CASSHITEAFF. CDR3 nucleotide sequence: TGTGCCAGCAGCCACATTACTGAAGCTTTCTTT.

The rearrangement links TRBV20-1 to TRBJ2-1, with D hard to call. The CDR3 covers 11 residues. Trimming left V 3 bases short and J 7 bases short, with 7 bases between. Germline CDR1 is DFQATT and CDR2 is SNEGSKA (reference sequence). DNA for the CDR3: TGCAGTGCTAGGTGGCTGAATGAGCAGTTCTTC. Translated: CSARWLNEQFF.

The table lists this clone with a count of one. V usage is TRBV23-1 and J usage is TRBJ2-7, with no clear D. TRBV23-1 is designated an ORF whose function remains uncertain. The CDR3 runs to 15 residues. The V end was cut by 6 bases, the J end by 6 bases, with 21 bases between. CDR3 bases: TGCGCCAGCAGGCTACATTTAGTCCACAAGGGCGAGCAGTACTTC. It yields the protein CASRLHLVHKGEQYF.

The J gene is TRBJ1-1, the V gene TRBV5-4; no reliable D call. CDR3 length equals 13 residues. Trimming took off 4 bases at V and 1 base at J, with 8 bases between the two ends. CDR1 and CDR2 (germline): SGHNT, YYREEE (reference sequence). CDR3 region: CASSIGPNTEAFF. CDR3 in DNA: TGTGCCAGCAGCATCGGTCCGAACACTGAAGCTTTCTTT.

This clone was detected a few times. The rearrangement links TRBV7-9 to TRBJ2-7, with 10 bases identical to TRBD1. The CDR3 consists of 11 residues. V lost 11 bases, J lost 3 bases, and 1 base stayed unmatched. Germline-derived CDR1 and CDR2 are SEHNR and FQNEAQ (reference sequence). CDR3 in amino acids: CAWTGGYEQYF. For the CDR3, the DNA is TGTGCCTGGACAGGGGGCTACGAGCAGTACTTC.

This clone was recorded once. This chain links TRBV2 with TRBJ1-1; D not resolved. V gave up 9 bases and J gave up 0 bases, with 11 bases separating them. The CDR3 runs 13 residues. In germline, CDR1 is SNHLY, CDR2 FYNNEI. CDR3 sequence (DNA): TGTGCCAGACGCAATGACATGAACACTGAAGCTTTCTTT. Encoded protein: CARRNDMNTEAFF.

V is TRBV5-6 and J is TRBJ2-5, with 8 bases fitting TRBD2. CDR3 length: 16 residues. Germline-derived CDR1 and CDR2 are SGHDT and YYEEEE. The V segment lost 2 bases and the J segment 5 bases; nucleotides outside the gene matches: 11. CDR3 loop: CASSFRERGPGETQYF. In nucleotides, the CDR3 is TGTGCCAGCAGCTTTAGGGAGCGGGGGCCGGGGGAGACCCAGTACTTC.

In this sample, this clone turned up a few times. CDR3 amino acids: CASSADWDRDQPQHF. The CDR3 nucleotides are TGCGCCAGCAGTGCCGATTGGGACAGGGACCAGCCCCAGCATTTT. This chain links TRBV10-2 with TRBJ1-5, with 9 bases fitting TRBD1. The CDR3 spans 15 residues. Germline V gene lookup returns CDR1 WSHSY and CDR2 SAAADI. The trim removed 4 bases at V and 7 bases at J, leaving 8 bases unmatched.

The genes are TRBV30 and TRBJ2-1; no clear D. The V end lost 0 bases, the J end lost 7 bases, and 13 bases lay between the germline ends. The CDR3 sequence is 14 residues long. Germline assignment: CDR1 GTSNPN and CDR2 SVGIG (reference sequence). CDR3 sequence reads: CAWSVRQYRNEQFF. CDR3 coding DNA: TGTGCCTGGAGTGTACGTCAGTACAGAAATGAGCAGTTCTTC.

This CDR3 reads CAILRDRDNGYTF. CDR3 coding DNA: TGCGCCATCCTCCGGGACAGGGATAATGGCTACACCTTC. V usage is TRBV4-1 and J usage is TRBJ1-2; 9 nucleotides agree with TRBD1. J was trimmed by 6 bases and V by 10 bases; bases with no gene match: 9. The CDR3 covers 13 residues. Germline V lookup: CDR1 MGHRA, CDR2 YSYEKL.

The chain is built from TRBV30 and TRBJ1-1; possible D gene TRBD1, 5 bases. The V end was cut by 4 bases, the J end by 1 base, with 16 bases between. This CDR3 is 15 amino acids long. From germline, CDR1 is GTSNPN and CDR2 SVGIG (reference sequence). CDR3 amino acids: CAWNRGLEENTEAFF. In DNA, the CDR3 is TGTGCCTGGAATCGGGGCCTCGAAGAGAACACTGAAGCTTTCTTT.

The table lists this clone with a few counts. V gene TRBV6-6 combines with J gene TRBJ2-2; 11 bases align to TRBD1. Trimming removed 5 bases from V and 4 bases from J; junction bases left unmatched: 6. CDR1 MNHNY and CDR2 SVGAGI come from the germline V gene (reference sequence). The CDR3 is 16 amino acids. The DNA of the CDR3 is TGTGCCAGCAGTCCGCCGGGACAGGGGGGCACCGGGGAGCTGTTTTTT. Amino acid sequence: CASSPPGQGGTGELFF.

The chain uses TRBV6-6 and TRBJ1-2; tentatively, D is TRBD1 (5 bases). V lost 5 bases, J lost 8 bases, and 21 bases lay in between. Germline V gene lookup returns CDR1 MNHNY and CDR2 SVGAGI (reference sequence). This CDR3 has 15 residues. The CDR3 sequence is CASSDLTRDPLGYTF. The CDR3 DNA is TGTGCCAGCAGTGATCTGACCAGGGACCCCCTCGGCTACACCTTC.

This clone was recorded a few times. This chain joins TRBV9 and TRBJ2-3, with D perhaps matching TRBD2 (5 bases). The ends were cut back, 4 bases at V and 8 bases at J, with 11 bases in the middle. CDR3 length: 12 residues. CDR1 is SGDLS and CDR2 is YYNGEE in the germline V gene. The CDR3 loop reads CASSPSGGTQYF. As DNA, the CDR3 is TGTGCCAGCAGCCCCAGTGGAGGTACGCAGTATTTT. The full variable domain, with the rest looked up from reference TRBV9 and TRBJ2-3, is DSGVTQTPKHLITATGQRVTLRCSPRSGDLSVYWYQQSLDQGLQFLIQYYNGEERAKGNILERFSAQQFPDLHSELNLSSLELGDSALYFCASSPSGGTQYFGPGTRLTVL.

This clone was counted a few times. The V call is TRBV27, the J call TRBJ2-1; D is unclear. Germline V lookup: CDR1 MNHEY, CDR2 SMNVEV (reference sequence). The germline V and J ends were trimmed by 5 bases and 0 bases, with 8 bases remaining between them. This CDR3 region has 14 residues. CDR3 residues: CASSGRSSYNEQFF. DNA for the CDR3: TGTGCCAGCAGTGGCCGGAGCTCCTACAATGAGCAGTTCTTC.

This chain connects TRBV29-1 to TRBJ2-3; 8 positions match TRBD2. After removal of 7 bases from V and 2 bases from J, the junction contained 8 bases not matched to a gene. Germline CDR1 reads SQVTM; CDR2 reads ANQGSEA. The CDR3 length is 14 residues. CDR3 coding DNA: TGCAGCGCGGAGACTAGCGAGAACACAGATACGCAGTATTTT. Translating it yields CSAETSENTDTQYF.

V gene TRBV2 combines with J gene TRBJ2-1, with D possibly matching TRBD1 (5 bases). This CDR3 has 16 residues. CDR1 SNHLY and CDR2 FYNNEI come from the germline V gene. Trimming removed 6 bases from V and 4 bases from J, with 19 bases in between. The CDR3 DNA sequence: TGTGCCAGCAGCAATCCTAAAGGGGAAACGTACAATGAGCAGTTCTTC. Residues: CASSNPKGETYNEQFF.

The rearrangement links TRBV10-3 to TRBJ2-3; no firm D call. The CDR3 contains 13 residues. Between the trimmed V and J ends, which lost 0 bases and 4 bases, there was a span of 5 bases. CDR1 is ENHRY, CDR2 SYGVKD, per germline. CDR3 bases: TGTGCCATCAGTGAGTCTTTCGCAGATACGCAGTATTTT. It specifies CAISESFADTQYF.

V and J are TRBV25-1 and TRBJ2-7; maybe TRBD1 (6 bases). Per the germline V gene, CDR1 is MGHDK and CDR2 is SYGVNS. V was clipped by 3 bases and J by 0 bases, with 15 bases between them. This CDR3 has 16 amino acids. CDR3 nucleotides: TGTGCCAGCAGTGACCATGGGTCCAGGGGCTCCTACGAGCAGTACTTC. Translated: CASSDHGSRGSYEQYF.

This clone turned up a few times. The chain combines TRBV12-5 with TRBJ2-1; D uncertain. The V gene lost 7 bases and the J gene lost 8 bases, with 9 bases spanning the gap. CDR3 length: 11 residues. Germline V gene data show CDR1 as LGHNT and CDR2 as FRNRAP. The CDR3 protein is CASAKGDEQFF. The CDR3 DNA reads as TGTGCTAGTGCTAAGGGCGATGAGCAGTTCTTC.

This clone was picked up one time. This chain connects TRBV4-1 to TRBJ2-1; unclear D gene. Trimming took 1 base from V and 5 from J, leaving 9 bases between them. Per the germline V gene, CDR1 is MGHRA and CDR2 is YSYEKL. CDR3 length: 14 amino acids. The CDR3: CASSQVGEHNEQFF. The CDR3 DNA follows: TGCGCCAGCAGCCAAGTCGGCGAACACAATGAGCAGTTCTTC.

V and J are TRBV4-3 and TRBJ2-2; D call uncertain. Trimming removed 0 bases at V and 4 bases at J, with 9 bases between. Germline loops: CDR1 LGHNA, CDR2 YSLEER. This CDR3 region has 15 residues. The CDR3 nucleotides read TGCGCCAGCAGCCAAGACCGAGAGTTCACCGGGGAGCTGTTTTTT. Amino acid sequence: CASSQDREFTGELFF.

The chain uses TRBV5-4 and TRBJ2-3; D is ambiguous. The length of the CDR3 is 12 residues. V lost 4 bases and J lost 5, with 8 bases in between. In germline, CDR1 is SGHNT, CDR2 YYREEE (reference sequence). This CDR3 is CASSPDRDTQYF. CDR3 sequence (DNA): TGTGCCAGCAGCCCCGACCGAGATACGCAGTATTTT.

The chain carries TRBV30 and TRBJ1-2; D gene uncertain. V gave up 2 bases and J gave up 0 bases, with 13 bases separating them. The CDR3 covers 15 residues. CDR1 is GTSNPN and CDR2 is SVGIG in the germline V gene (reference sequence). The CDR3 nucleotides read TGTGCCTGGAGTTATCTGGACGGAGCTAACTATGGCTACACCTTC. This codes for CAWSYLDGANYGYTF.

This clone was detected a few times. The V call is TRBV4-1, the J call TRBJ1-5; D unresolved. Trimming took off 0 bases at V and 0 bases at J, with 12 bases between the two ends. The CDR3 runs to 17 residues. CDR1 and CDR2 from the germline V gene are MGHRA and YSYEKL. CDR3 amino acids: CASSQDLRTNSNQPQHF. The CDR3 coding sequence is TGCGCCAGCAGCCAAGATCTCCGGACTAATAGCAATCAGCCCCAGCATTTT.

The genes are TRBV27 and TRBJ1-1, with D tentatively TRBD1 (5 bases). CDR1 is MNHEY, CDR2 SMNVEV, per germline (reference sequence). The V end lost 7 bases, the J end lost 0 bases, and 12 bases lay between the germline ends. The CDR3 is made up of 14 amino acids. This CDR3 is CASIPSGVNTEAFF. CDR3 nucleotides: TGTGCCAGCATCCCCTCGGGGGTGAACACTGAAGCTTTCTTT.

The V and J genes are TRBV6-5 and TRBJ1-5; TRBD1 matches 7 bases. CDR1 and CDR2 from the germline V gene are MNHEY and SVGAGI. The trim removed 2 bases at V and 7 bases at J, leaving 5 bases unmatched. There are 14 residues in the CDR3. The CDR3 DNA is TGTGCCAGCAGTTACGACAGGGAAGAGCAGCCCCAGCATTTT. Translating it yields CASSYDREEQPQHF.

Comments on this clone: The identical CDR3 is also encoded by other nucleotide sequences in the sample. CDR3 sequence (DNA): TGCGCCAGCAGCTTGGACGGTAACTATGGCTACACCTTC. Translated: CASSLDGNYGYTF. The chain is built from TRBV5-1 and TRBJ1-2, with D uncertain. V shed 0 bases and J shed 1 base, with 4 bases lying between them. The germline gives CDR1 SGHRS, CDR2 YFSETQ. CDR3 length: 13 residues. Complete variable domain (other parts from reference TRBV5-1 and TRBJ1-2): KAGVTQTPRYLIKTRGQQVTLSCSPISGHRSVSWYQQTPGQGLQFLFEYFSETQRNKGNFPGRFSGRQFSNSRSEMNVSTLELGDSALYLCASSLDGNYGYTFGSGTRLTVV.